The 10 T cell receptor beta chains below come from one sample, sequenced in a study of blood T cells in healthy people across ages. Combining a sample-barcoded 5' primer with a J-beta primer mix, a second PCR ran for roughly 7 to 11 cycles. TCRdb re-called the 5' RACE reads through MiXCR, storing one row per CDR3 protein. The profile shows 780,000 or so distinct CDR3 sequences, 56% of them singletons. Sequencing input: blood. The receptors originated from a man aged 35-49 years in good health.

This chain connects TRBV27 to TRBJ2-7; D assignment may be TRBD1 or TRBD2 (5 bases each). V was clipped by 0 bases and J by 0 bases, with 12 bases between them. CDR3 size: 16 residues. Germline V gene sequence: CDR1 MNHEY, CDR2 SMNVEV (reference sequence). The DNA of the CDR3 is TGTGCCAGCAGTTTATCGGGACCCCTGAGCTCCTACGAGCAGTACTTC. This encodes CASSLSGPLSSYEQYF.

This chain links TRBV5-1 with TRBJ2-1, with 9 positions matching TRBD1. The J segment lost 2 bases and the V segment lost 1 base, leaving 7 bases of the junction unmatched. Germline V CDR1 and CDR2: SGHRS, YFSETQ. The CDR3 loop spans 17 amino acids. The CDR3, as DNA: TGCGCCAGCAGCTTGAGTTTCGGACAGGGGCCCTACAATGAGCAGTTCTTC. This encodes CASSLSFGQGPYNEQFF. The entire variable domain, with the rest obtained from reference TRBV5-1 and TRBJ2-1, is as follows: KAGVTQTPRYLIKTRGQQVTLSCSPISGHRSVSWYQQTPGQGLQFLFEYFSETQRNKGNFPGRFSGRQFSNSRSEMNVSTLELGDSALYLCASSLSFGQGPYNEQFFGPGTRLTVL.

This sequence joins TRBV4-2 and TRBJ1-1; D is unresolved. CDR3 length: 16 residues. Trimming removed 6 bases from V and 1 base from J, with 18 bases in between. The V gene's germline CDR1 is LGHNA and CDR2 YNFKEQ. In DNA, the CDR3 is TGTGCCAGCAGGACGTGGAACGGGGAAACGAACACTGAAGCTTTCTTT. As protein: CASRTWNGETNTEAFF.

The chain joins TRBV11-1 to TRBJ1-2; 8 bases are a match to TRBD1. There are 16 residues in the CDR3. The germline V gene has CDR1 SGHAT and CDR2 FQDESV (reference sequence). Unmatched junction bases numbered 10, after V lost 3 bases and J lost 4 bases. The CDR3 region has the DNA TGTGCCAGCAGCTTTGGGCAGGGGGCGACCATCTATGGCTACACCTTC. Translated, it gives CASSFGQGATIYGYTF. Full variable domain (missing parts from reference TRBV11-1 and TRBJ1-2): EAEVAQSPRYKITEKSQAVAFWCDPISGHATLYWYRQILGQGPELLVQFQDESVVDDSQLPKDRFSAERLKGVDSTLKIQPAELGDSAMYLCASSFGQGATIYGYTFGSGTRLTVV.

Here the CDR3 DNA reads TGTGCCAGCCTAATAGGGGGGGGCACAGATACGCAGTATTTT. Its protein is CASLIGGGTDTQYF. The gene calls are TRBV12-3 or TRBV12-4 and TRBJ2-3, with D maybe TRBD2 (7 bases). The CDR3 runs to 14 residues. V lost 8 bases and J 1 base, leaving 13 bases between the germline ends.

The table lists this clonotype with a few counts. The V call is TRBV15, the J call TRBJ2-1, with a tentative D call TRBD2 (5 bases). This CDR3 is built from 13 residues. The V and J ends lost 4 bases and 9 bases respectively, with 13 bases between them. Germline V gene lookup returns CDR1 LNHNV and CDR2 YYDKDF (reference sequence). The chain's CDR3 is CATSNDASGEQFF. In DNA form, the CDR3 reads TGTGCCACCAGCAACGATGCCAGCGGTGAGCAGTTCTTC. The full variable domain, its missing parts supplied by reference TRBV15 and TRBJ2-1, is DAMVIQNPRYQVTQFGKPVTLSCSQTLNHNVMYWYQQKSSQAPKLLFHYYDKDFNNEADTPDNFQSRRPNTSFCFLDIRSPGLGDTAMYLCATSNDASGEQFFGPGTRLTVL.

The chain joins TRBV20-1 to TRBJ2-3; D unresolved. Deletions cut 2 bases from V and 5 bases from J, with 5 bases between. Per the germline V gene, CDR1 is DFQATT and CDR2 is SNEGSKA (reference sequence). The CDR3 is made up of 11 amino acids. The CDR3 sequence: CSARPQDTQYF. CDR3 nucleotides: TGCAGTGCTAGACCTCAAGATACGCAGTATTTT.

This clonotype was picked up a small number of times. One end of the junction is discordant with germline, which a read error may explain. The rearrangement links TRBV20-1 to TRBJ1-2; 10 bases agree with TRBD1. In germline, CDR1 is DFQATT, CDR2 SNEGSKA (reference sequence). This CDR3 has 17 residues. CDR3 coding DNA: TGCGGTGCTAGAGATGTACGGGACAGGGGAGACAACTATGGCTACACCTTC. It is translated as CGARDVRDRGDNYGYTF.

The chain is built from TRBV20-1 and TRBJ2-3; 13 bases match TRBD2. The CDR3 is 15 amino acids. J lost 8 bases, V lost 6 bases, and 11 bases had no gene match. Germline V gene data show CDR1 as DFQATT and CDR2 as SNEGSKA (reference sequence). The CDR3, as DNA: TGCAGTGCCGGGACTAGCGGGGTAATAGATTCTACGCAGTATTTT. It yields the protein CSAGTSGVIDSTQYF.

The chain is built from TRBV12-3 or TRBV12-4 and TRBJ2-1; D is unresolved. The better agreement between TRBJ2-7 and the DNA end casts doubt on the J call. This CDR3 region has 15 residues. In nucleotides, the CDR3 is TGTGCCAGCAGCCCCCTTCCCAGCTCCTACAATGAGCAGTACTTC. Its protein is CASSPLPSSYNEQYF.